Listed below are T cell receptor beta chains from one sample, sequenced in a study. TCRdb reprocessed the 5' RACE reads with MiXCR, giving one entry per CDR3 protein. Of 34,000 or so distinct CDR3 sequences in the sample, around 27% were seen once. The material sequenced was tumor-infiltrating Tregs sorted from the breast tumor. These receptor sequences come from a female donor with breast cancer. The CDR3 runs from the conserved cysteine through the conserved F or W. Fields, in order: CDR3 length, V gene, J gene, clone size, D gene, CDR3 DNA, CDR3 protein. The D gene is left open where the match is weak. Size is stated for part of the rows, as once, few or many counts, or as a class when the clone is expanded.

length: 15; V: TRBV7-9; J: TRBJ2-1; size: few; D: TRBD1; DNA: TGTGCCAGCAGCGGGACAGGGACTTCCTACAATGAGCAGTTCTTC; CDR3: CASSGTGTSYNEQFF
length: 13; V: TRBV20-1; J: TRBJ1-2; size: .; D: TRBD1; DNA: TGCAGTGCTAAGACAGGGGGAAGTGGTGGCTACACCTTC; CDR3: CSAKTGGSGGYTF
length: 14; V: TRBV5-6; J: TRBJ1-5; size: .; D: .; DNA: TGTGCCAGCAGCTTGGCGGGCAGTGATCAGCCCCAGCATTTT; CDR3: CASSLAGSDQPQHF
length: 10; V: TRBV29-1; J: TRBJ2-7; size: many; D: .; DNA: TGCAGCGGACAGGTCTACGAGCAGTACTTC; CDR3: CSGQVYEQYF
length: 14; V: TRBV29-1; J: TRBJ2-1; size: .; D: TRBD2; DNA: TGCGGCGTTGGACTAGCGGTATCCTACAATGAGCAGTTCTTC; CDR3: CGVGLAVSYNEQFF
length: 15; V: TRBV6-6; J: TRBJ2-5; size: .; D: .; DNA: TGTGCCAGCAGTTCCAGACCAGGACTGGCGGTCGCCCAGTACTTC; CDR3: CASSSRPGLAVAQYF
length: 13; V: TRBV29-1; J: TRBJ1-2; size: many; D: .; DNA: TGCAGCGTCACCAGGGCACCTAACTATGGCTACACCTTC; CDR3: CSVTRAPNYGYTF
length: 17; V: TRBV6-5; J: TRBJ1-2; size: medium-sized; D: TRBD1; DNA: TGTGCCAGCAGCTTAAACTGGGACAGGGGGTTTGGCTATGGCTACACCTTC; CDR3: CASSLNWDRGFGYGYTF
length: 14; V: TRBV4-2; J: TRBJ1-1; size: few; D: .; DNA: TGTGCCAGCAGCCAAGTTTTGGTCGGCACTGAAGCTTTCTTT; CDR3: CASSQVLVGTEAFF
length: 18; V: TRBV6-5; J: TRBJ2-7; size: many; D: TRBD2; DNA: TGTGCCAGCAGTTACCGACCCCGGACTAGCGGGAGGAACTACGAGCAGTACTTC; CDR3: CASSYRPRTSGRNYEQYF
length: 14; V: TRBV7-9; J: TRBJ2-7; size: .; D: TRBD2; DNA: TGTGCCAGCAGCCCAGGGACTAGCGGGTACGAGCAGTACTTC; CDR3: CASSPGTSGYEQYF
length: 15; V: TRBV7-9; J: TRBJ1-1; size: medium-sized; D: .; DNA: TGTGCCAGCAGCCCCGGTTGGGGCAGACGAACTGAAGCTTTCTTT; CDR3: CASSPGWGRRTEAFF
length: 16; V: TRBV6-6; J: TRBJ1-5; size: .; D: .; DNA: TGTGCCAGCAGTTACTTGGGGTCGAATAGCAATCAGCCCCAGCATTTT; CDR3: CASSYLGSNSNQPQHF
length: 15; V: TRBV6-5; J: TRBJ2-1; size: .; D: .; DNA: TGTGCCAGCAACCGGGACGCCCTCGGATACAATGAGCAGTTCTTC; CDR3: CASNRDALGYNEQFF
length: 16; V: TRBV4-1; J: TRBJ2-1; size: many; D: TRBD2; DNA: TGCGCCAGCAGCCAAGATGGGACTAGCCAATACAATGAGCAGTTCTTC; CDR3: CASSQDGTSQYNEQFF
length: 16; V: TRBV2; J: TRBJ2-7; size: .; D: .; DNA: TGTGCCAGCAGCCTTAGGTCCGGGACGGGAGCCTACAAGCAGTACTTC; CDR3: CASSLRSGTGAYKQYF
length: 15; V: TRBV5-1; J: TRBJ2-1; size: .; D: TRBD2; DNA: TGCGCCTGCAGCCTAATAGCGGGAGGATGGGATGAGCAGTTCTTC; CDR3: CACSLIAGGWDEQFF
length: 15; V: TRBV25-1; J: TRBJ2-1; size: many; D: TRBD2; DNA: TGTGCCAGCAGGGCGGGAGGGGCGGGTTACAATGAGCAGTTCTTC; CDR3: CASRAGGAGYNEQFF
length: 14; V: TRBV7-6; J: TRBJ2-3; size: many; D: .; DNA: TGTGCCAGCAGCTTCGGCGGGAGCACAGATACGCAGTATTTT; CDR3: CASSFGGSTDTQYF
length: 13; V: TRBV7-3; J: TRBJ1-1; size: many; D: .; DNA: TGTGCCAGCAGCTCCAACAGGGAATCTGAAGCTTTCTTT; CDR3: CASSSNRESEAFF
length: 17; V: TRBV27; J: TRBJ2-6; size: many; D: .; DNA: TGTGCCAGCAGTCCAGGACGCAAGAGCTCTGGGGCCAACGTCCTGACTTTC; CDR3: CASSPGRKSSGANVLTF
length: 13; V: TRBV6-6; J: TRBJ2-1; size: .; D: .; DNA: TGTGCCAGCAGTTACTCCGCCGGGGCGGAGCAGTTCTTC; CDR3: CASSYSAGAEQFF
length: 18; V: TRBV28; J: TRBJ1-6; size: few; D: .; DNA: TGTGCCAGCAGTTTGACCGGGAGTCTCTACCTGAGGAATTCACCCCTCCACTTT; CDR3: CASSLTGSLYLRNSPLHF
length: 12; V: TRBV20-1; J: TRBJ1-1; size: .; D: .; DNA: TGCAGTGCCACCAGTGAGAACACTGAAGCTTTCTTT; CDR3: CSATSENTEAFF
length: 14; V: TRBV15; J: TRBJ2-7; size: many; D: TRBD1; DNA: TGTGCCACCAGCAGAGAACGACAGGGGTACGAGCAGTACTTC; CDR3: CATSRERQGYEQYF
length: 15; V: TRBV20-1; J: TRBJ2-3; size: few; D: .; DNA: TGCAGTGCTAGAGATCTCCGCGGGACTGCAGATACGCAGTATTTT; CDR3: CSARDLRGTADTQYF
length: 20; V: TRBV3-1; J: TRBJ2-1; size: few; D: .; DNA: TGTGCCAGCAGCCAAGATTGGACAGCGGGACGGAGGCAAAAGTACAATGAGCAGTTCTTC; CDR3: CASSQDWTAGRRQKYNEQFF
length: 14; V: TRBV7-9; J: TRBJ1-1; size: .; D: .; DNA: TGTGCCGGCAGCCCCCGCGGGGGTGAGACTGAAGCTTTCTTT; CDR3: CAGSPRGGETEAFF
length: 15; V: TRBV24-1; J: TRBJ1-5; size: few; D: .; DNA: TGTGCCACCAGATCGGGACGTGGAGCGAATCAGCCCCAGCATTTT; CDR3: CATRSGRGANQPQHF
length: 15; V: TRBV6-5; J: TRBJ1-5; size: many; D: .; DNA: TGTGCCAGCAGTGACAGCATCGAGCGCAATCAGCCCCAGCATTTT; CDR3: CASSDSIERNQPQHF
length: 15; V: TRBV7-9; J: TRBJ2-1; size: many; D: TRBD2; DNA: TGTGCCAGCAGCTTAGGGACTAGCAGCTACAATGAGCAGTTCTTC; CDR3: CASSLGTSSYNEQFF
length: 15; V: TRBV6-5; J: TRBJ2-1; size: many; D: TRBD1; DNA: TGTGCCAGCAGTAAAGGACAGGGGACGAAGGGTGAGCAGTTCTTC; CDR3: CASSKGQGTKGEQFF